Listed here are 30 T cell receptor beta chains from one sample, sequenced in a study of blood T cell repertoires in COVID-19. The assay was immunoSEQ multiplex PCR, and TCRdb's table has in-frame clones only and misses some. Here the sample spans about 260,000 clones, around 82% being singletons. Material: peripheral blood. The receptors derive from a human donor in a cohort sampled during active COVID-19.

This clone came up a few times. The V gene is TRBV5-4, the J gene TRBJ1-2; D is possibly TRBD1 (5 bases). With 4 bases removed from V and 8 bases from J, the gap between germline ends came to 12 bases. The CDR3 is made up of 12 amino acids. The germline V gene has CDR1 SGHNT and CDR2 YYREEE (reference sequence). CDR3 nucleotides: TGTGCCAGCAGCGAAGGGTACAGGGGCTACACCTTC. As protein: CASSEGYRGYTF. Complete variable domain (other parts from reference TRBV5-4 and TRBJ1-2): ETGVTQSPTHLIKTRGQQVTLRCSSQSGHNTVSWYQQALGQGPQFIFQYYREEENGRGNFPPRFSGLQFPNYSSELNVNALELDDSALYLCASSEGYRGYTFGSGTRLTVV.

The chain combines TRBV7-2 with TRBJ2-2; a weak D match, TRBD1 (6 bases). The CDR3 is made up of 14 amino acids. Trimming shortened V by 1 base and J by 6 bases, and 9 bases separated the two germline ends. CDR1 is SGHTA, CDR2 FQGNSA, per germline. The CDR3 nucleotides read TGTGCCAGCAGCTTAGAACAGGGCGCCGGGGAGCTGTTTTTT. This encodes CASSLEQGAGELFF.

This chain joins TRBV3-1 (or the pseudogene TRBV3-2) and TRBJ2-7; 8 bases align to TRBD1. The CDR3 is 14 residues long. Germline V gene sequence: CDR1 LGHDT, CDR2 YNNKEL (reference sequence). The V segment lost 5 bases and the J segment 2 bases; nucleotides outside the gene matches: 5. CDR3 loop: CASSKGQATYEQYF. The DNA of the CDR3 is TGTGCCAGCAGCAAGGGACAGGCGACCTACGAGCAGTACTTC.

This sequence joins TRBV5-1 and TRBJ2-1; D is perhaps TRBD2 (6 bases). The CDR3 runs to 16 residues. Germline V CDR1 and CDR2: SGHRS, YFSETQ. The V gene lost 0 bases and the J gene lost 4 bases, with 14 bases spanning the gap. This chain's CDR3 is CASSLAGGTRYNEQFF. The DNA of the CDR3 is TGCGCCAGCAGCTTGGCCGGCGGGACTCGATACAATGAGCAGTTCTTC.

The rearrangement links TRBV19 to TRBJ2-2; tentatively, D is TRBD1 (6 bases). Germline V gene data show CDR1 as LNHDA and CDR2 as SQIVND (reference sequence). Between the trimmed V and J ends, which lost 4 bases and 8 bases, there was a span of 14 bases. The CDR3 has 14 amino acids. CDR3 amino acids: CASSTSGAAGELFF. CDR3 nucleotides: TGTGCCAGTAGTACCTCAGGGGCGGCTGGGGAGCTGTTTTTT. Combining the CDR3 with reference TRBV19 and TRBJ2-2 gives the whole variable domain DGGITQSPKYLFRKEGQNVTLSCEQNLNHDAMYWYRQDPGQGLRLIYYSQIVNDFQKGDIAEGYSVSREKKESFPLTVTSAQKNPTAFYLCASSTSGAAGELFFGEGSRLTVL.

This clone has only a few counts. The chain employs TRBV7-3 and TRBJ2-3; TRBD2 aligns across 11 bases. The CDR3 runs to 17 residues. Losses at the gene ends were 4 bases for V and 2 bases for J; bases not matched to a gene: 8. CDR1 and CDR2 from the germline V gene are SGHTA and FQGTGA. The CDR3, as DNA: TGTGCCAGCAGCTCCACCGGGACTAGCGGACTCACAGATACGCAGTATTTT. Residues: CASSSTGTSGLTDTQYF.

The gene calls are TRBV4-1 and TRBJ2-1; possible D gene TRBD2, 6 bases. The length of the CDR3 is 17 residues. V gave up 1 base and J gave up 0 bases, with 13 bases separating them. Per the germline V gene, CDR1 is MGHRA and CDR2 is YSYEKL. CDR3: CASSQVLAASSYNEQFF. In DNA form, the CDR3 reads TGCGCCAGCAGCCAAGTGTTAGCGGCTAGCTCCTACAATGAGCAGTTCTTC.

V is TRBV18 and J is TRBJ1-1, with D uncertain. The CDR3 has 15 residues. V dropped 2 bases and J dropped 2 bases, with 12 bases sitting between them. Germline CDR1 reads KGHSH; CDR2 reads LQKENI. The CDR3 loop reads CASSPGQRFNTEAFF. CDR3 in DNA: TGTGCCAGCTCACCAGGGCAGAGATTCAACACTGAAGCTTTCTTT. Full variable domain (rest looked up from reference TRBV18 and TRBJ1-1): NAGVMQNPRHLVRRRGQEARLRCSPMKGHSHVYWYRQLPEEGLKFMVYLQKENIIDESGMPKERFSAEFPKEGPSILRIQQVVRGDSAAYFCASSPGQRFNTEAFFGQGTRLTVV.

The chain joins TRBV5-1 to TRBJ2-1, with 9 bases matching TRBD2. The CDR3 extends over 16 amino acids. In germline, CDR1 is SGHRS, CDR2 YFSETQ. V dropped 3 bases and J dropped 2; count of bases not matched to a gene: 6. The CDR3 DNA follows: TGCGCCAGCAGCTGGATAGCGGGAGTCGCCTACAATGAGCAGTTCTTC. Its protein is CASSWIAGVAYNEQFF.

The chain couples TRBV9 to TRBJ2-2, with 12 positions matching TRBD2. The length of the CDR3 is 16 residues. V was pared by 5 bases and J by 7 bases, with 9 bases of the junction left unmatched. Germline-derived CDR1 and CDR2 are SGDLS and YYNGEE. The CDR3 protein is CASRVGLAGSGGELFF. CDR3 DNA sequence: TGTGCCAGCAGAGTTGGACTAGCGGGATCAGGCGGGGAGCTGTTTTTT.

This clone was detected once. The chain recombines TRBV4-1 with TRBJ2-7; 11 nucleotides align to TRBD2. This CDR3 has 15 amino acids. CDR1 and CDR2 from the germline V gene are MGHRA and YSYEKL. The ends lost 4 bases at V and 6 bases at J; junction bases unmatched: 8. CDR3: CASSPGLAGPAEQYF. CDR3 DNA: TGCGCCAGCAGCCCTGGACTAGCGGGTCCCGCCGAGCAGTACTTC.

The genes are TRBV15 and TRBJ2-1, with TRBD2 matching 10 bases. The CDR3 extends over 12 amino acids. The V gene end was trimmed by 9 bases and the J gene end by 11 bases; junction bases not matched to a gene: 7. The germline V gene encodes CDR1 LNHNV and CDR2 YYDKDF (reference sequence). The CDR3 nucleotides read TGTGCCACGGGGGGGACTAGCGCCCAGCAGTTCTTC. Translation gives CATGGTSAQQFF.

The J gene is TRBJ2-7, the V gene TRBV5-4; 8 nucleotides line up with TRBD1. The germline V gene encodes CDR1 SGHNT and CDR2 YYREEE (reference sequence). This CDR3 contains 15 residues. With V trimmed by 3 bases and J by 2 bases, 7 bases remained unmatched. CDR3 protein: CASSYRTGSTYEQYF. CDR3 nucleotide sequence: TGTGCCAGCAGCTACCGGACAGGGTCAACCTACGAGCAGTACTTC.

This clone was seen just once. The chain has TRBV24-1 and TRBJ1-1, with a weak D call TRBD1 (5 bases). CDR1 KGHDR and CDR2 SFDVKD come from the germline V gene. There are 14 residues in the CDR3. Trimming took 9 bases from V and 6 from J, leaving 19 bases between them. CDR3 nucleotide sequence: TGTGCCACCGGGGCCTGGGGTGGAAGGCCTGAAGCTTTCTTT. The encoded protein is CATGAWGGRPEAFF.

The chain combines TRBV12-3 or TRBV12-4 with TRBJ2-1, with D unresolved. V dropped 6 bases and J dropped 3 bases, with 9 bases sitting between them. CDR3 length: 13 amino acids. CDR3: CASSIGFYNEQFF. The DNA of the CDR3 is TGTGCCAGCAGCATCGGGTTCTACAATGAGCAGTTCTTC.

This chain uses TRBV13 with TRBJ1-1, with D possibly matching TRBD1 (5 bases). Germline lookup yields CDR1 PRHDT and CDR2 FYEKMQ (reference sequence). V lost 5 bases and J 7 bases, leaving 8 bases between the germline ends. The CDR3 extends over 11 amino acids. The CDR3 coding sequence is TGTGCCAGCAGCACCGACAGTGAAGCTTTCTTT. Amino acid sequence: CASSTDSEAFF.

The chain uses TRBV11-2 and TRBJ2-7, with a possible D match to TRBD2 (6 bases). Germline CDR1 is SGHAT and CDR2 is FQNNGV. The germline V and J ends were trimmed by 0 bases and 3 bases, with 18 bases remaining between them. This CDR3 has 17 residues. CDR3 sequence (DNA): TGTGCCAGCAGCTTAGATACCCCACGGGACTCCCACTACGAGCAGTACTTC. It codes for CASSLDTPRDSHYEQYF.

The chain carries TRBV15 and TRBJ2-7, with 7 bases lining up with TRBD1. The CDR3 sequence is 15 residues long. The V gene end was trimmed by 5 bases and the J gene end by 1 base; junction bases not matched to a gene: 8. Per germline, CDR1 LNHNV and CDR2 YYDKDF (reference sequence). The CDR3 nucleotides are TGTGCCACCAGCGGACCAGGGGGTTGGTCCTACGAGCAGTACTTC. Protein sequence: CATSGPGGWSYEQYF.

The chain joins TRBV25-1 to TRBJ1-4; D is unclear. Trimming pared 2 bases from V and 0 bases from J, leaving 10 bases between. The CDR3 has 16 amino acids. The V gene's germline CDR1 is MGHDK and CDR2 SYGVNS. CDR3 coding DNA: TGTGCCAGCAGTGAACCCAGTACAGCAACTAATGAAAAACTGTTTTTT. It yields the protein CASSEPSTATNEKLFF.

The gene calls are TRBV24-1 and TRBJ2-1; 9 bases line up with TRBD1. CDR3 length: 14 amino acids. Germline V gene data show CDR1 as KGHDR and CDR2 as SFDVKD. The J segment lost 9 bases and the V segment lost 12 bases, leaving 14 bases of the junction unmatched. DNA for the CDR3: TGTGCCCCGGGCAACAGGGGGCGTTGGGCTGAGCAGTTCTTC. Protein: CAPGNRGRWAEQFF.

Points on this clone: The junction differs from germline at one of its ends, possibly a read error. The gene calls are TRBV15 and TRBJ2-3, with 9 bases identical to TRBD2. The length of the CDR3 is 15 residues. CDR1 LNHNV and CDR2 YYDKDF come from the germline V gene (reference sequence). The CDR3 DNA sequence: TGTGCCACCAGCAATCAGCGGGGGGTAACAGAAACGCAGTATTTT. Translated: CATSNQRGVTETQYF.

The chain employs TRBV3-1 (or the pseudogene TRBV3-2) and TRBJ2-7, with D tentatively TRBD1 (5 bases). This CDR3 comprises 16 residues. Germline V gives CDR1 LGHDT, CDR2 YNNKEL (reference sequence). Trimming pared 1 base from V and 5 bases from J, leaving 18 bases between. The CDR3 sequence: CASSQASSGRFNEQYF. The CDR3 DNA is TGTGCCAGCAGCCAAGCTTCGTCAGGGCGGTTTAACGAGCAGTACTTC.

The chain has TRBV7-2 and TRBJ2-3; 9 bases line up with TRBD1. The germline V gene has CDR1 SGHTA and CDR2 FQGNSA. Trimming cost V 5 bases and J 1 base; bases outside gene matches: 4. This CDR3 has 15 residues. The CDR3 is CASSLQGAGTDTQYF. CDR3 nucleotide sequence: TGTGCCAGCAGCCTACAGGGGGCCGGCACAGATACGCAGTATTTT.

The table lists this clone with a count of one. The chain combines TRBV29-1 with TRBJ1-1; D not resolved. The CDR3 spans 14 residues. V was shortened by 6 bases and J by 6 bases, with 20 bases between the two germline ends. CDR1 is SQVTM, CDR2 ANQGSEA, per germline. The CDR3 region is CSVGNWPRKAEAFF. The CDR3 DNA sequence: TGCAGCGTGGGCAATTGGCCCAGGAAGGCTGAAGCTTTCTTT.

The rearrangement joins TRBV5-4 to TRBJ2-7; TRBD1 might be the D (5 bases). Trimming left V 0 bases short and J 2 bases short, with 9 bases between. This CDR3 has 14 residues. Germline CDR1 reads SGHNT; CDR2 reads YYREEE (reference sequence). The CDR3 reads CASSLDPGTYEQYF. CDR3 coding DNA: TGTGCCAGCAGCTTGGACCCAGGGACCTACGAGCAGTACTTC.

The chain couples TRBV5-1 to TRBJ2-5, with TRBD2 identical over 7 bases. This CDR3 has 14 amino acids. The V and J ends lost 4 bases and 1 base, in that order; junction bases with no gene match: 4. Germline V gene lookup returns CDR1 SGHRS and CDR2 YFSETQ. The chain's CDR3 is CASSARLAQETQYF. Here the CDR3 DNA reads TGCGCCAGCAGCGCAAGACTAGCCCAAGAGACCCAGTACTTC.

V and J are TRBV15 and TRBJ2-7, with 8 bases that match TRBD2. Trimming cost V 0 bases and J 4 bases; bases outside gene matches: 5. Germline lookup yields CDR1 LNHNV and CDR2 YYDKDF (reference sequence). The CDR3 loop spans 15 amino acids. This chain's CDR3 is CATSRERAGVYEQYF. The CDR3 DNA reads as TGTGCCACCAGCAGAGAGCGAGCGGGAGTTTACGAGCAGTACTTC.

This chain uses TRBV7-2 with TRBJ2-6; no clear D gene. Deletions cut 5 bases from V and 0 bases from J, with 14 bases between. The CDR3 is 17 residues long. From germline, CDR1 is SGHTA and CDR2 FQGNSA. The CDR3 loop reads CASSTDIQLSGANVLTF. CDR3 DNA: TGTGCCAGCAGCACCGACATACAGCTCTCTGGGGCCAACGTCCTGACTTTC.

J is TRBJ1-2 and V is TRBV7-8; possibly TRBD1 for D (6 bases). Germline V gene sequence: CDR1 SGHVS, CDR2 FQNEAQ. With 2 bases removed from V and 5 bases from J, the gap between germline ends came to 6 bases. CDR3 size: 12 residues. Here the CDR3 DNA reads TGTGCCAGCAGCTTACAGGGGTATGGCTACACCTTC. As protein: CASSLQGYGYTF.

Concerning this clone: Additional DNA sequences in this sample encode the identical CDR3. The CDR3 DNA sequence: TGTGCCAGCAGCCCGTCGACTAATGAAAAACTGTTTTTT. Its protein is CASSPSTNEKLFF. The rearrangement uses TRBV7-9 and TRBJ1-4; no definite D call. CDR1 is SEHNR, CDR2 FQNEAQ, per germline (reference sequence). The CDR3 is 13 amino acids. Trimming removed 5 bases at V and 2 bases at J, with 6 bases between.